One sample yielded the 5 T cell receptor beta chains listed below, sequenced in a study of blood T cell repertoires in COVID-19. TCRdb's copy holds only in-frame clones and misses some; the assay was immunoSEQ multiplex PCR. The sample has some 150,000 clones; roughly 87% are singletons. The specimen sequenced was peripheral blood. The receptors shown here come from a woman aged 55 to 70 who had recovered from COVID-19.

This CDR3 is CASTPNSGGPYEQYF. The DNA of the CDR3 is TGTGCCAGCACCCCCAATAGCGGGGGCCCCTACGAGCAGTACTTC. V and J are TRBV6-5 and TRBJ2-7, with 9 bases that match TRBD2. Germline lookup yields CDR1 MNHEY and CDR2 SVGAGI. This CDR3 has 15 residues. V trimming: 7 bases; J trimming: 2 bases; junction bases outside the gene matches: 9.

The chain links TRBV7-2 to TRBJ2-3; D might be TRBD2 (6 bases). V gave up 6 bases and J gave up 6 bases, with 13 bases separating them. The CDR3 sequence is 13 residues long. Germline V gene data show CDR1 as SGHTA and CDR2 as FQGNSA. CDR3 sequence (DNA): TGTGCCAGCAGTTACGGGACTGCTGATACGCAGTATTTT. Translated: CASSYGTADTQYF. The variable domain in full, with the rest retrieved from reference TRBV7-2 and TRBJ2-3, is GAGVSQSPSNKVTEKGKDVELRCDPISGHTALYWYRQSLGQGLEFLIYFQGNSAPDKSGLPSDRFSAERTGGSVSTLTIQRTQQEDSAVYLCASSYGTADTQYFGPGTRLTVL.

V usage is TRBV2 and J usage is TRBJ2-7; the D gene is possibly TRBD1 (6 bases). The CDR3 is 17 residues long. The V end lost 3 bases, the J end lost 1 base, and 19 bases lay between the germline ends. CDR1 is SNHLY, CDR2 FYNNEI, per germline. The CDR3 nucleotides read TGTGCCAGCAGTGAGAGGACAGCTGGTCCTATGTCCTACGAGCAGTACTTC. Its protein is CASSERTAGPMSYEQYF.

The chain employs TRBV7-3 and TRBJ2-3, with no clear D. The V end lost 5 bases, the J end lost 1 base, and 7 bases lay between the germline ends. The CDR3 consists of 13 residues. CDR1 is SGHTA, CDR2 FQGTGA, per germline. CDR3 residues: CASSPPGTDTQYF. As DNA, the CDR3 is TGTGCCAGCAGCCCTCCCGGCACAGATACGCAGTATTTT.

This sequence joins TRBV18 and TRBJ1-1; D might be TRBD1 (6 bases). Trimming stripped 3 bases from V and 8 bases from J, with 19 bases between. The CDR3 spans 15 residues. Germline V lookup: CDR1 KGHSH, CDR2 LQKENI. CDR3 bases: TGTGCCAGCTCACCCTCAGGGGTCCCAGACCTGGAAGCTTTCTTT. Translating gives CASSPSGVPDLEAFF.